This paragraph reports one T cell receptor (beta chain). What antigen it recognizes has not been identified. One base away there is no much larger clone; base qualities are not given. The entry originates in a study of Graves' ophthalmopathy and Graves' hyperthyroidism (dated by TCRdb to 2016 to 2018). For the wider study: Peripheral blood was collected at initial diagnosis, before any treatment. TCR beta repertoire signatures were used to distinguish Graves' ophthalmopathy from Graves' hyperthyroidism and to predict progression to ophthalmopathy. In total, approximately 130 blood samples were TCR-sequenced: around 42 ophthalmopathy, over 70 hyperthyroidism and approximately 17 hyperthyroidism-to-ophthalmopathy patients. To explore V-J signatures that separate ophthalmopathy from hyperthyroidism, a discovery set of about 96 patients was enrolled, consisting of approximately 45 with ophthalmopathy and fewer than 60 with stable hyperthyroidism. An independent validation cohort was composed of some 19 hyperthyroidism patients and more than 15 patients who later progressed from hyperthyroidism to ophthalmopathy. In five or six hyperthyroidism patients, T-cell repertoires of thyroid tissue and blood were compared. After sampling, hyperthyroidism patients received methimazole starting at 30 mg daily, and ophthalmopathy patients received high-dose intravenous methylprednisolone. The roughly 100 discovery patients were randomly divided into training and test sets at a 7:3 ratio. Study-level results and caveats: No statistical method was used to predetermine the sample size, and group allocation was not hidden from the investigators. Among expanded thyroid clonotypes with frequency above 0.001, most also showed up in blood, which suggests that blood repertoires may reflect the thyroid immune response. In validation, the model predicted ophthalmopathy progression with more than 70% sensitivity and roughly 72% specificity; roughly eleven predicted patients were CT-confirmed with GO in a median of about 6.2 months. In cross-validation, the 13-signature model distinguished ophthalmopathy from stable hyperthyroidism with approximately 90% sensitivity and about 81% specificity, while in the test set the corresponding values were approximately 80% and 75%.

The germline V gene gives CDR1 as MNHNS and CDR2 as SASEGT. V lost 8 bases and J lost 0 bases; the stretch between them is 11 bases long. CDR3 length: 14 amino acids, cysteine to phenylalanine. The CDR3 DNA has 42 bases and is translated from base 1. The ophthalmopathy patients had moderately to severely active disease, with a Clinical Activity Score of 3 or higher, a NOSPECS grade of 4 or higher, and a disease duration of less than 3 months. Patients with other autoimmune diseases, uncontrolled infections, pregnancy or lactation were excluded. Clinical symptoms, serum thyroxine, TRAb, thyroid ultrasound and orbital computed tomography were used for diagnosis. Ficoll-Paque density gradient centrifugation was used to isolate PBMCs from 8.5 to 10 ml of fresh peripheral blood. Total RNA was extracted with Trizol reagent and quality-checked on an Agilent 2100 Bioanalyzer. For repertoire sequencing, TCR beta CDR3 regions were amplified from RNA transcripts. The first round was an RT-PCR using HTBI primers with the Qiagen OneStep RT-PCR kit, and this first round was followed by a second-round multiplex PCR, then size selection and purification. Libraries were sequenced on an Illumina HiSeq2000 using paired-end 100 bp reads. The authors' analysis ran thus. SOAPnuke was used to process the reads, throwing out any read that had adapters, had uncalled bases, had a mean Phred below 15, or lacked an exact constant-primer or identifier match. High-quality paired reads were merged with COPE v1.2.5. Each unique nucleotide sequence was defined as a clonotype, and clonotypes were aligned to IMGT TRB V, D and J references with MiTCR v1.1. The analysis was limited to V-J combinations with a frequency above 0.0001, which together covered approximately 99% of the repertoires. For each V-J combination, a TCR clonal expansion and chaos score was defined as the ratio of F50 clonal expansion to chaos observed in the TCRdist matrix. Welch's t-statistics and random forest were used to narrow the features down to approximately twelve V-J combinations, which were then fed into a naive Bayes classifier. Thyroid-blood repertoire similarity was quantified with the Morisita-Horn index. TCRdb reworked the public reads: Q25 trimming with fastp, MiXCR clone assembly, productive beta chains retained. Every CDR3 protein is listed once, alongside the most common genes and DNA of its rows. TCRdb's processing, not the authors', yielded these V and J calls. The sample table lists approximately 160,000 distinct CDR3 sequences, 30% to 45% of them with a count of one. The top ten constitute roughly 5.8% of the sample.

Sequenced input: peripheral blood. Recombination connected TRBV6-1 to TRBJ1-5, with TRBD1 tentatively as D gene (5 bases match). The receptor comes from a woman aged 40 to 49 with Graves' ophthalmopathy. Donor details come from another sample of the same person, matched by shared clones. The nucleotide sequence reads TGTGCCAGCCTGGGGGTTTATAGCAATCAGCCCCAGCATTTT. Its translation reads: CASLGVYSNQPQHF.